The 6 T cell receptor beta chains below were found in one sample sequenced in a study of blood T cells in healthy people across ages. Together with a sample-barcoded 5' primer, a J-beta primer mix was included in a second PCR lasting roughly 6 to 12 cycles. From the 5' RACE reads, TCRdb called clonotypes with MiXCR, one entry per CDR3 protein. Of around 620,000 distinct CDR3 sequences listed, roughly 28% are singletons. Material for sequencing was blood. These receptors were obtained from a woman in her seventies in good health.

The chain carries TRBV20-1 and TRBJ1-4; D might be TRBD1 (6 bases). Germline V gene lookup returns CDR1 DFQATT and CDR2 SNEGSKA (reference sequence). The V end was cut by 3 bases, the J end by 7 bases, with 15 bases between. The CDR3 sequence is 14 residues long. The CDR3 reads CSASFPTGPEKLFF. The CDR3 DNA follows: TGCAGTGCTAGTTTTCCGACAGGTCCTGAAAAACTGTTTTTT.

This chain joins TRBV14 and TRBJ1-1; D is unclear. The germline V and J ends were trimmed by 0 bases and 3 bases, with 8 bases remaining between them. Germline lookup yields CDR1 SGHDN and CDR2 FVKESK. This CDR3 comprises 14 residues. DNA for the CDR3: TGTGCCAGCAGCCAAGATTCGGATCACACTGAAGCTTTCTTT. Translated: CASSQDSDHTEAFF.

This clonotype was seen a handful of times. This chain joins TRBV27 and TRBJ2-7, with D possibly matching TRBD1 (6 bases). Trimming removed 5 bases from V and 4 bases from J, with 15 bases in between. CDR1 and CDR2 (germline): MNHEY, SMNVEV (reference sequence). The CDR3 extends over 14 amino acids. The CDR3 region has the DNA TGTGCCAGCAGTCCGACAGGAGGAAGGTACGAGCAGTACTTC. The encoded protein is CASSPTGGRYEQYF.

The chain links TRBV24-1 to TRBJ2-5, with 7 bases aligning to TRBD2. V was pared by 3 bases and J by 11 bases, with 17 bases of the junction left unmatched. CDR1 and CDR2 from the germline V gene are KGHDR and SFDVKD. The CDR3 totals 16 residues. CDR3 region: CATSDPQTSSTGEQYF. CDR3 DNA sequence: TGTGCCACCAGTGATCCCCAGACTAGCAGTACGGGGGAGCAGTACTTC.

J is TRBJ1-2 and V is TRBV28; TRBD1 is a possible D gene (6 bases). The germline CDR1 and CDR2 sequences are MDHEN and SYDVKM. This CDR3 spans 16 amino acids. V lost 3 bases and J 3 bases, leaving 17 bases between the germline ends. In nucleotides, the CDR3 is TGTGCCAGCAGTTTTTTCAGCGTCGGGACATACTATGGCTACACCTTC. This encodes CASSFFSVGTYYGYTF.

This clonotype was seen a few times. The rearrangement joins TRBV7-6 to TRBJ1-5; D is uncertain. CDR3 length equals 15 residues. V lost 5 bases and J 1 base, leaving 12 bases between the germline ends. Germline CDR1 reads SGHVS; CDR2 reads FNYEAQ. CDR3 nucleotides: TGTGCCAGCAGCCCTGGGTCACAGAGCAATCAGCCCCAGCATTTT. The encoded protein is CASSPGSQSNQPQHF.